This entry features one T cell receptor (beta chain) sequence. The antigen remains undetermined. The CDR3 contains 14 residues. With V trimmed by 2 bases and J by 7 bases, 4 bases remained unmatched. Germline loops: CDR1 SGHTA, CDR2 FQGTGA. The data derive from a study of shared clonotypes between healthy human individuals. Study results and caveats: Among non-shared clonotypes, generation probabilities were lower than among those shared by all four donors.

Assay: immunoSEQ multiplex PCR; the TCRdb copy retains only in-frame clones and omits some. The data contain fewer than 3 million clones, around 92% of them singletons. Caucasian adults residing in Nashville, Tennessee made up all the donors. The sample taken for sequencing was naive CD4+ T cells from PBMCs. The subset was: CD45RA+ positively selected. The rearrangement uses TRBV7-3 and TRBJ2-1, with TRBD2 matching 8 bases. The source of this sequence is a man younger than 35 in good health. Some clones in this sample may be carry-over from other donors' samples. Written as DNA, the CDR3 is TGTGCCAGCAGCTTAGGGGCGGGAGGTAATGAGCAGTTCTTC. Translated, it gives CASSLGAGGNEQFF.